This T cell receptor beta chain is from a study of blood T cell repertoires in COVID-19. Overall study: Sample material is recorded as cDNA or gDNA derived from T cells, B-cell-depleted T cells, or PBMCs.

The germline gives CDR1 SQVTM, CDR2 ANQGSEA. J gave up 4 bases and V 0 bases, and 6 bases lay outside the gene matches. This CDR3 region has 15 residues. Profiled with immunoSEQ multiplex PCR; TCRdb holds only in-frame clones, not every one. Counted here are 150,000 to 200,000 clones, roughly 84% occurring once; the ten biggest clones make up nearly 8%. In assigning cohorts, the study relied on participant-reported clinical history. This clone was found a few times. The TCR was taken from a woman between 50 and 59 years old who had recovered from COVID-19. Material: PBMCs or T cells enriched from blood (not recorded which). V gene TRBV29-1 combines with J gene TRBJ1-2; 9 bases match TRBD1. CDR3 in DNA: TGCAGCGTTGAAGATGAGAGGACAGGGGTCTATGGCTACACCTTC. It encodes CSVEDERTGVYGYTF.